A selection of T cell receptor beta chains follows, all from one sample in a study of T cells in Graves' hyperthyroidism and ophthalmopathy. TCRdb fed the multiplex PCR reads into MiXCR, producing one record per CDR3 protein. The sample includes 300,000 to 450,000 distinct CDR3 sequences, 18% of them seen just once. Sequenced sample: blood. The source is a man in his late teens or twenties with Graves' ophthalmopathy. Each CDR3 is given with its conserved first and last residue. The D gene is left open where the match is weak. The size of a clone is reported for some rows only, either as once, few or many, or as a class for expanded clones.

.	TRBV13	TRBJ2-1	12	.	TGTGCCAGCAGCACCAGGGGGGTCGAGCAGTTCTTC	CASSTRGVEQFF
.	TRBV5-1	TRBJ2-7	14	many	TGCGCCAGCAGCTTGGCAGGCCAAAACTACGAGCAGTACTTC	CASSLAGQNYEQYF
TRBD2	TRBV19	TRBJ2-2	18	.	TGTGCCAGTAGTGGAGGACTAGCGGGGGCCGTTAAAGCCGGGGAGCTGTTTTTT	CASSGGLAGAVKAGELFF
.	TRBV29-1	TRBJ1-1	13	.	TGCAGCGTTATGATACAGGGGAACACTGAAGCTTTCTTT	CSVMIQGNTEAFF
TRBD1	TRBV12-3/TRBV12-4	TRBJ1-6	14	many	TGTGCCAGCAGCAGGGGGCTGGCAAATTCACCCCTCCACTTT	CASSRGLANSPLHF
.	TRBV28	TRBJ2-7	15	many	TGTGCCAGCACCCGCCCACGGGGCACCTCCTACGAGCAGTACTTC	CASTRPRGTSYEQYF
.	TRBV12-5	TRBJ2-2	16	few	TGTGCTAGTGGTTTGGTAGCCAGCCTTGACACCGGGGAGCTGTTTTTT	CASGLVASLDTGELFF
TRBD1	TRBV3-1	TRBJ1-5	14	many	TGTGCCAGCAGCCAACCCGGGACAGGCCAGCCCCAGCATTTT	CASSQPGTGQPQHF
.	TRBV11-3	TRBJ1-3	15	few	TGTGCCAGCAGCCGCCTAGACAGCTCTGGAAACACCATATATTTT	CASSRLDSSGNTIYF
.	TRBV27	TRBJ2-7	17	many	TGTGCCAGCAGTTTACTCTACGGACGGGGGCCTTCGGGTGAGCAGTACTTC	CASSLLYGRGPSGEQYF
TRBD1	TRBV29-1	TRBJ2-1	12	.	TGCAGCGTGGACAGGGGGCGGAATGAGCAGTTCTTC	CSVDRGRNEQFF
.	TRBV6-2/TRBV6-3	TRBJ2-5	13	many	TGTGCCAGCAGCGAGGGGGGGCAGGAGACCCAGTACTTC	CASSEGGQETQYF
.	TRBV5-1	TRBJ2-7	14	.	TGCGCCAGTCGCTTGGTAGGGAGCTCCTACGAGCAGTACTTC	CASRLVGSSYEQYF
.	TRBV20-1	TRBJ1-1	15	.	TGCAGTGTTGGGGGGGGGGGGGGCTTCGAAACTGAAGCTTTCTTT	CSVGGGGGFETEAFF
.	TRBV7-2	TRBJ2-3	16	.	TGTGCCAGCACCAAGTCAAACCGGGGCAGTGGAGATACGCAGTATTTT	CASTKSNRGSGDTQYF
TRBD1	TRBV6-5	TRBJ2-7	15	many	TGTGCCAGCAGTTACTCCGGGACAGTCACCTACGAGCAGTACTTC	CASSYSGTVTYEQYF
.	TRBV6-1	TRBJ1-1	14	.	TGTGCCAGCAGCCGGAGGGGTGCTTGGACTGAAGCTTTCTTT	CASSRRGAWTEAFF
TRBD1	TRBV6-1	TRBJ1-5	17	many	TGTGCCAGCAGTAGAACCGGGACAGGGAACGGCAATCAGCCCCAGCATTTT	CASSRTGTGNGNQPQHF
.	TRBV19	TRBJ2-2	15	few	TGTGCCAGTAGTATTCAGGCGGTGGGCACCGGGGAGCTGTTTTTT	CASSIQAVGTGELFF
TRBD2	TRBV29-1	TRBJ2-5	14	.	TGCAGCGTTGAAAGAGCGGGGGGGCCAGAGACCCAGTACTTC	CSVERAGGPETQYF
.	TRBV28	TRBJ2-5	20	many	TGTGCCAGCAGTTTAACGGTAGGGGGTAGTTGGCGAGGGAAGGAAGAGACCCAGTACTTC	CASSLTVGGSWRGKEETQYF
.	TRBV20-1	TRBJ2-1	13	.	TGCAGTGCTCCGGGACGCACCCACCTTGAGCAGTTCTTC	CSAPGRTHLEQFF
TRBD1	TRBV5-1	TRBJ1-4	16	.	TGCGCCAGCAGCTCTACAGGGGTGGGGCTTAATGAAAAACTGTTTTTT	CASSSTGVGLNEKLFF
.	TRBV25-1	TRBJ1-5	14	.	TGTGCCAGCAGTGAAGGGGTGAACAATCAGCCCCAGCATTTT	CASSEGVNNQPQHF
.	TRBV5-1	TRBJ1-1	15	.	TGCGCCAGCAGCACCGGCAGGGGCGGGAACACTGAAGCTTTCTTT	CASSTGRGGNTEAFF
.	TRBV6-1	TRBJ2-1	14	.	TGTGCCAGCAGTGAAAAGGAGGAGGGCAATGAGCAGTTCTTC	CASSEKEEGNEQFF
TRBD1	TRBV5-6	TRBJ1-2	13	.	TGTGCCAGCGGCGGATCGACAGGGGCGGACTACACCTTC	CASGGSTGADYTF
.	TRBV6-1	TRBJ2-6	15	.	TGTGCCAGCAGCCACTATGGGTCTGGGGCCAACGTCCTGACTTTC	CASSHYGSGANVLTF
.	TRBV28	TRBJ2-7	13	few	TGTGCCACTCGAACCACGCAGTACTACGAGCAGTACTTC	CATRTTQYYEQYF
TRBD1	TRBV5-1	TRBJ1-2	16	.	TGCGCCAGCAGCTTCGGGGACAGACTTCCTAACTATGGCTACACCTTC	CASSFGDRLPNYGYTF
.	TRBV7-9	TRBJ2-1	10	few	TGTGCCAGCAGTAGGGGGGAGCAGTTCTTC	CASSRGEQFF